This TCR beta chain was documented in a study of blood T cells in healthy people across ages. This clonotype occurred once. A second PCR of roughly 6 to 12 cycles used a sample-barcoded 5' primer and a J-beta primer mix. Each CDR3 protein is one row after TCRdb ran MiXCR on the 5' RACE reads. The table lists 780,000 or so distinct CDR3 sequences, just over 55% of them singletons, with around 24% in the top ten. Donors were healthy Caucasian individuals from Russia aged about 6 to 95. Per sample, no less than 5.5 micrograms of total RNA were extracted. The CDR3 spans 14 residues. Germline V gene lookup returns CDR1 SGHTA and CDR2 FQGNSA. V shed 11 bases and J shed 1 base, with 15 bases lying between them.

Sequencing was carried out using blood. This clonotype was sampled from a man aged 35-49 years in good health. The chain employs TRBV7-2 and TRBJ2-4; D not resolved. DNA of the CDR3: TGTGCCTCCTCTCGTGGGTGGGCCAAAAACATTCAGTACTTC. Its protein product is CASSRGWAKNIQYF.